The 22 T cell receptor beta chains below were found in one sample sequenced in a study of T-cell reconstitution after alpha-beta-depleted transplantation in children. As it was prepared, the TCRbeta library received unique molecular identifiers. TCRdb ran MiXCR on the PCR reads and lists one entry per CDR3 protein. The sample consists of around 490,000 distinct CDR3 sequences, 10% to 12% of them appearing once. The sample here was PBMCs, mostly from graft donor cells, taken 180 days after TCRalphabeta/CD19-depleted stem cell transplant. The origin of the receptors is a female patient between 2 and 10 years old who had a stem cell transplant for aplastic anemia, so the T cells may come from the graft donor.

This clonotype turned up a few times. This CDR3 reads CASSLDLAGGPQDTQYF. The CDR3 DNA reads as TGTGCCAGCAGCTTAGACCTAGCGGGAGGGCCTCAAGATACGCAGTATTTT. V is TRBV11-2 and J is TRBJ2-3; 12 nucleotides agree with TRBD2. V was clipped by 0 bases and J by 5 bases; unmatched bases: 6. Per the germline V gene, CDR1 is SGHAT and CDR2 is FQNNGV. The CDR3 totals 17 residues.

The gene calls are TRBV6-5 and TRBJ1-5, with a tentative D call TRBD1 (6 bases). CDR1 and CDR2 from the germline V gene are MNHEY and SVGAGI. The CDR3 has 16 amino acids. V was shortened by 0 bases and J by 5 bases, with 14 bases between the two germline ends. The CDR3 here is CASSYSAGAPHQPQHF. The DNA of the CDR3 is TGTGCCAGCAGTTACTCGGCAGGGGCCCCCCATCAGCCCCAGCATTTT.

The chain combines TRBV12-3 or TRBV12-4 with TRBJ2-7; D possibly corresponds to TRBD1 (5 bases). The CDR3 has 16 amino acids. The V gene lost 5 bases and the J gene lost 0 bases, with 17 bases spanning the gap. The CDR3 loop reads CASSPGNRYSSYEQYF. The CDR3 bases are TGTGCCAGCAGTCCTGGGAACAGGTACTCCTCCTACGAGCAGTACTTC.

The table lists this clonotype with a few counts. This chain joins TRBV28 and TRBJ1-1; D might be TRBD1 (6 bases). Germline V gene lookup returns CDR1 MDHEN and CDR2 SYDVKM. The CDR3 loop spans 15 amino acids. Trimming removed 5 bases at V and 4 bases at J, with 17 bases between. This CDR3 is CASSGASIRGTEAFF. For the CDR3, the DNA is TGTGCCAGCAGTGGGGCGTCTATCAGGGGCACTGAAGCTTTCTTT.

V gene TRBV7-9 combines with J gene TRBJ1-1; possibly TRBD1 for D (5 bases). The CDR3 is 14 amino acids. Per germline, CDR1 SEHNR and CDR2 FQNEAQ (reference sequence). Trimming shortened V by 2 bases and J by 2 bases, and 9 bases separated the two germline ends. The CDR3 DNA sequence: TGTGCCAGCAGCTTATGGCAGGGCAACACTGAAGCTTTCTTT. Translation: CASSLWQGNTEAFF.

The V call is TRBV4-3, the J call TRBJ1-2; D possibly corresponds to TRBD1 (5 bases). The CDR3 runs to 13 residues. The V and J ends lost 0 bases and 4 bases respectively, with 6 bases between them. Germline V gene sequence: CDR1 LGHNA, CDR2 YSLEER. The CDR3 spells CASSQDRAYGYTF. The CDR3 bases are TGCGCCAGCAGCCAAGACAGGGCCTATGGCTACACCTTC.

This clonotype was found many times. J is TRBJ1-3 and V is TRBV29-1; D gene ambiguous. The ends were cut back, 7 bases at V and 0 bases at J, with 10 bases in the middle. CDR1 is SQVTM, CDR2 ANQGSEA, per germline. The CDR3 contains 13 residues. The CDR3 DNA reads as TGCAGCGCCTTCGGCCCCTCTGGAAACACCATATATTTT. The encoded protein is CSAFGPSGNTIYF.

Ten or more counts support this clonotype. CDR3 protein: CSASMGNGYTF. In nucleotides, the CDR3 is TGCAGTGCTAGTATGGGGAACGGCTACACCTTC. The V call is TRBV20-1, the J call TRBJ1-2; no clear D. This CDR3 has 11 residues. The V end was cut by 3 bases, the J end by 8 bases, with 10 bases between. Germline loops: CDR1 DFQATT, CDR2 SNEGSKA (reference sequence).

This chain joins TRBV11-2 and TRBJ2-4; TRBD2 is a possible D gene (7 bases). Germline loops: CDR1 SGHAT, CDR2 FQNNGV. There are 18 residues in the CDR3. V was clipped by 1 base and J by 2 bases, with 18 bases between them. The CDR3 DNA reads TGTGCCAGCAGCTTAGGAAAAGAGGGGGAGGGGACCAAAAACATTCAGTACTTC. This sequence encodes CASSLGKEGEGTKNIQYF.

CDR3: CSGRANTGELFF. The CDR3 bases are TGCAGCGGTCGGGCGAACACCGGGGAGCTGTTTTTT. The J gene is TRBJ2-2, the V gene TRBV29-1; D remains ambiguous. Germline V gives CDR1 SQVTM, CDR2 ANQGSEA. This CDR3 is built from 12 residues. V shed 7 bases and J shed 0 bases, with 6 bases lying between them.

The gene calls are TRBV10-3 and TRBJ2-3; D may be TRBD1 or TRBD2 (6 bases each). Germline V gene lookup returns CDR1 ENHRY and CDR2 SYGVKD. V lost 0 bases and J 13 bases, leaving 17 bases between the germline ends. CDR3 size: 14 residues. The CDR3 loop is CAISESTGDTSEYF. Here the CDR3 DNA reads TGTGCCATCAGTGAGTCGACGGGGGACACGAGCGAGTATTTT.

This clonotype was seen a handful of times. J is TRBJ2-7 and V is TRBV5-1; 11 bases line up with TRBD1. Germline CDR1 and CDR2: SGHRS and YFSETQ. J gave up 2 bases and V 0 bases, and 10 bases lay outside the gene matches. CDR3 length equals 18 residues. Here the CDR3 reads CASSLVPPGTGGPYEQYV. The CDR3 DNA sequence: TGCGCCAGCAGCTTGGTACCCCCCGGGACAGGGGGTCCCTACGAGCAGTACGTC.

The CDR3 loop is CASSPNRHVGYGYTF. The CDR3 region has the DNA TGTGCCAGCAGCCCAAATCGACATGTCGGCTATGGCTACACCTTC. The rearrangement joins TRBV11-3 to TRBJ1-2; D gene unclear. The length of the CDR3 is 15 residues. V was trimmed by 5 bases and J by 4 bases, leaving 17 bases between them. CDR1 is SGHNT, CDR2 YENEEA, per germline.

J is TRBJ2-7 and V is TRBV5-6, with TRBD2 identical over 10 bases. The germline V gene encodes CDR1 SGHDT and CDR2 YYEEEE. This CDR3 is built from 14 residues. The junction had 5 bases not matched to a gene; V was cut back by 5 bases and J by 3 bases. Here the CDR3 reads CASRTLAGVYEQYV. The CDR3 DNA sequence: TGTGCCAGCAGGACGCTAGCGGGAGTCTACGAGCAGTACGTC.

This clonotype has only a few counts. The rearrangement joins TRBV3-1 to TRBJ2-3, with D possibly called TRBD1 or TRBD2 (5 bases each). The germline V gene encodes CDR1 LGHDT and CDR2 YNNKEL (reference sequence). The CDR3 loop spans 14 amino acids. Deletions cut 4 bases from V and 6 bases from J, with 14 bases between. The CDR3 reads CASSLGARSDTQYF. The CDR3 DNA follows: TGTGCCAGCAGCCTCGGGGCTAGATCTGATACGCAGTATTTT.

This clonotype was picked up a small number of times. V gene TRBV24-1 combines with J gene TRBJ2-1; 11 bases align to TRBD2. The CDR3 has 18 residues. Germline assignment: CDR1 KGHDR and CDR2 SFDVKD. Losses at the gene ends were 0 bases for V and 8 bases for J; bases not matched to a gene: 11. CDR3 DNA: TGTGCCACCAGTGATTTGCAGGGGGCTAGCGGGAGGAAGGATGAGCAGTTCTTC. Translated: CATSDLQGASGRKDEQFF.

This clonotype appeared a few times. The V and J genes are TRBV7-2 and TRBJ2-1; 10 bases match TRBD2. The V and J ends lost 5 bases and 7 bases, in that order; junction bases with no gene match: 8. Germline CDR1 and CDR2: SGHTA and FQGNSA. This CDR3 is 15 amino acids long. The CDR3 region is CASSEPGLAWNEQFF. CDR3 nucleotide sequence: TGTGCCAGCAGCGAACCGGGACTAGCGTGGAATGAGCAGTTCTTC. The full variable domain, rest sourced from reference TRBV7-2 and TRBJ2-1, is GAGVSQSPSNKVTEKGKDVELRCDPISGHTALYWYRQSLGQGLEFLIYFQGNSAPDKSGLPSDRFSAERTGGSVSTLTIQRTQQEDSAVYLCASSEPGLAWNEQFFGPGTRLTVL.

This clonotype was detected a few times. The chain employs TRBV28 and TRBJ1-3, with D possibly being TRBD1 (5 bases). CDR1 is MDHEN and CDR2 is SYDVKM in the germline V gene. Trimming removed 4 bases at V and 4 bases at J, with 11 bases between. This CDR3 has 14 residues. The CDR3 nucleotides are TGTGCCAGCAGTTCGCAGGGCATCGGAAACACCATATATTTT. It codes for CASSSQGIGNTIYF.

This clonotype came up a few times. J is TRBJ1-2 and V is TRBV20-1; no reliable D call. The CDR3 spans 12 residues. Germline CDR1 reads DFQATT; CDR2 reads SNEGSKA (reference sequence). V lost 1 base, J lost 4 bases, and 7 bases lay in between. The CDR3 protein is CSARGSSYGYTF. The CDR3 DNA reads TGCAGTGCTAGAGGGAGCAGCTATGGCTACACCTTC.

This clonotype has just a few counts. The chain recombines TRBV24-1 with TRBJ2-1; D is perhaps TRBD2 (6 bases). The V end was cut by 5 bases, the J end by 8 bases, with 12 bases between. This CDR3 contains 13 residues. Germline values: CDR1 KGHDR, CDR2 SFDVKD. In DNA, the CDR3 is TGTGCCACCAGTGGGAGGGCCTGGGATGAGCAGTTCTTC. Amino acids: CATSGRAWDEQFF.

This clonotype was seen a handful of times. This chain links TRBV5-6 with TRBJ2-5; a possible D gene is TRBD1 (5 bases). CDR1 is SGHDT and CDR2 is YYEEEE in the germline V gene. The CDR3 runs 15 residues. Trimming took 2 bases from V and 5 from J, leaving 16 bases between them. The CDR3: CASSFISRVWETQYF. DNA of the CDR3: TGTGCCAGCAGCTTTATCTCCAGGGTCTGGGAGACCCAGTACTTC.

This sequence joins TRBV27 and TRBJ1-1, with a possible D match to TRBD1 (6 bases). The CDR3 is made up of 14 amino acids. Per germline, CDR1 MNHEY and CDR2 SMNVEV (reference sequence). The V gene lost 3 bases and the J gene lost 7 bases, with 15 bases spanning the gap. The CDR3 DNA sequence: TGTGCCAGCAGTTTCTTGCAGGGGCGCGATGAAGCTTTCTTT. Amino acids: CASSFLQGRDEAFF.